This T cell receptor beta chain derives from a study of Siglec-9 on CD8 T cells in melanoma. Profiled with immunoSEQ multiplex PCR; TCRdb holds only in-frame clones, not every one. Counted here are 30,000 to 45,000 clones, 80% to 85% occurring once; the ten biggest clones make up under 2%. As regards this clone: The antigen remains undetermined.

General study points: Siglec-9 reportedly marks and regulates an effector memory CD8+ T-cell subset apparently accumulating in melanoma tumors.

CDR1 and CDR2 (germline): MNHEY, SMNVEV (reference sequence). After removal of 7 bases from V and 5 bases from J, the junction contained 4 bases not matched to a gene. The CDR3 runs 13 residues. The sequence was collected from a human donor in good health. Sequencing was carried out using Siglec-9- CD8+ T cells sorted from blood. The rearrangement uses TRBV27 and TRBJ1-4; 7 bases are shared with TRBD1. The CDR3 DNA reads as TGTGCCAGCAAACAGGGGTCCAATGAAAAACTGTTTTTT. Protein sequence: CASKQGSNEKLFF. Variable domain in full (rest from reference TRBV27 and TRBJ1-4): EAQVTQNPRYLITVTGKKLTVTCSQNMNHEYMSWYRQDPGLGLRQIYYSMNVEVTDKGDVPEGYKVSRKEKRNFPLILESPSPNQTSLYFCASKQGSNEKLFFGSGTQLSVL.